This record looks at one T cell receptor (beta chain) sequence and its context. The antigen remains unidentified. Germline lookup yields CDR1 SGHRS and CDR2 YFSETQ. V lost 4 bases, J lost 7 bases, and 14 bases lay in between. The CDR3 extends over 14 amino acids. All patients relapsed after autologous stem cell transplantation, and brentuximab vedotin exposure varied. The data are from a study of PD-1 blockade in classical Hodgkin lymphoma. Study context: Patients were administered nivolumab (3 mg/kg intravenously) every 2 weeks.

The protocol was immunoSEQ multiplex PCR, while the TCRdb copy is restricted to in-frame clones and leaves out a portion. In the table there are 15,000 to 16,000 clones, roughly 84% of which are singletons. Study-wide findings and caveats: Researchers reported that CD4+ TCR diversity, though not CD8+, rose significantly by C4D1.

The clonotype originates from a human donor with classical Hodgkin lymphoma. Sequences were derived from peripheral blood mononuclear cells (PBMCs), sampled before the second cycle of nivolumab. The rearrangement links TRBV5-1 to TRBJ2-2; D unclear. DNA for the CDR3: TGCGCCAGCAGCCACCGGACGCGTAACGGGGAGCTGTTTTTT. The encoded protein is CASSHRTRNGELFF.